This TCR beta chain was sequenced during a study of human T cells and chemical hapten exposure (dated by TCRdb to the early 2020s). Some background on the complete study: For sensitization, 2% DPC in acetone was applied to a 2 cm by 2 cm area of upper inner arm skin. Patients additionally received weekly therapeutic DPC doses to the scalp throughout the approximately 24-week study period. Patch testing was done on the upper back using Finn chambers containing 0.01% DPC, and results were scored after 6 days according to International Contact Dermatitis Research Group standards. The patient cohort, mostly female, included alopecia areata with under or over 50% scalp involvement, alopecia totalis and alopecia universalis. Libraries were combined into a pool for sequencing, and differences in TCR yield between samples came mainly from small differences in library volumes within the pool. This study followed changes in the peripheral blood TCR repertoire in vivo during primary and secondary sensitization of alopecia patients to the hapten diphenylcyclopropenone (DPC). Blood samples were taken from patients before sensitization (week 0) and at 2, 6 and about 24 weeks after DPC sensitization. Blood for TCR sequencing was provided by twenty-nine alopecia patients at one to four time points (pre-sensitization, 2, 6 and 24 weeks). The investigation overall reported the following: DPC sensitization did not change how many TCRs were above 1 in 1000 frequency, and no evidence was found of alterations in global repertoire structure. Patch test score was positively correlated with the number of PT1 expanded TCRs, with significance at thresholds 8, 16 and 32 but not at 4. Compared with pre-sensitization or healthy control sets, expanded TCRs formed significantly more large CDR3 similarity clusters, which is consistent with antigen-driven responses. Alopecia, a presumed autoimmune disease, was present in all patients, so the immune response of the patients might differ from that of healthy individuals. After repeated subsampling, changes were observed in the strength of the expansion versus patch-test correlation and in the threshold at which the correlation became significant.

The CDR3 spans 14 residues, from the cysteine through the phenylalanine. The entry retains the CDR3 DNA only, 42 bases that are in frame from base 1. Reading the germline V gene gives CDR1 SGHTA and CDR2 FQGNSA. Trimming leaves V shorter by 4 bases and J shorter by 4 bases, with the junction holding 4 bases beyond the gene matches. Receptor amplification or capture employed RACE. For sequencing, a NextSeq 500 was employed. Library preparation attached unique molecular identifiers to individual cDNA molecules for quantitative, reproducible TCR counting. Both TCR alpha and TCR beta chains were sequenced from each blood RNA sample. Per the source publication's procedure: A median of roughly 100,000 TCRs per sample was observed, with a range of roughly 20,000 to 750,000. The Decombinator software suite was used to annotate the V, J and CDR3 of the TCR reads. For the PS versus PT1 abundance plots, all samples were subsampled to the same number of TCRs (28,000). TCRs were defined as expanded if absent before sensitization and observed at least eight times at the 2-week time point. Using fastp trimming at Q25 and MiXCR clonotype assembly, TCRdb reanalyzed the public sequencing data and kept in-frame beta chains. When rows share a CDR3 protein, they turn into one entry using the most common DNA and genes. The V and J calls here are based on TCRdb, not the publication. Within this sample are 200,000 to 300,000 distinct CDR3 sequences, with 8.6% of them counted one time only. 2% to 3% of the sample belongs to the ten largest clones.

The time point label corresponds to: pre-sensitization, week 0. Sample treatment or condition, as interpreted from the label and publication: therapeutic diphenylcyclopropenone sensitization with weekly scalp DPC. Blood at each patch-test visit was drawn before the patch test was applied. Eligible patients were aged 18 to 70, diagnosed with alopecia, deemed suitable for DPC therapy, and excluded if pregnant. Unfractionated whole blood was collected in Tempus Blood RNA tubes, and total RNA was extracted from that blood. As for this clonotype: No antigen is known for it. Per-nucleotide qualities are absent, and no much larger clonotype sits a single base away.

The receptor's source is a woman aged 40 to 49 with alopecia areata. Some clones in this sample may be carry-over from other donors' samples. The chain joins TRBV7-2 to TRBJ1-2; 9 bases in between match TRBD1. The sequences come from whole blood, collected in connection with sensitization to the hapten diphenylcyclopropenone (DPC). The DNA is TGTGCCAGCAGCTCTATGGGACAGGGCTATGGCTACACCTTC. The translation is CASSSMGQGYGYTF.